A single T cell receptor beta chain is shown here with its context. No antigen is known for it. Healthy donors of bone marrow made up the group. The data stem from a study of cytomegalovirus exposure and HLA in healthy donors. Study-level background: A prior study identified 110 million or so unique TCR beta sequences from 200 million or so T cells. Study results and limitations: The study dropped some indistinguishable V segments, TRBV6-2 and TRBV6-3 among them. Fewer N-insertions (relative to the approximately 670-donor mean) were reportedly seen in an Asian-associated ancestry cluster in a later analysis.

The primer mix had 60 Vbeta and 13 Jbeta primers. Data came from immunoSEQ multiplex PCR; TCRdb stores just in-frame clones and leaves some out. The table records some 180,000 clones, 82% of them present only once. Germline CDR1 reads GTSNPN; CDR2 reads SVGIG (reference sequence). The CDR3 has 16 residues. V was cut by 1 base and J by 0 bases, with 13 bases left in between. V and J are TRBV30 and TRBJ1-3; D is uncertain. The TCR originated in a man aged 35-49 years in good health and CMV-seronegative. The sample taken for sequencing was PBMCs. The DNA for the CDR3 is TGTGCCTGGAGTGAAACCGGGATCCGCTCTGGAAACACCATATATTTT. It translates to CAWSETGIRSGNTIYF.